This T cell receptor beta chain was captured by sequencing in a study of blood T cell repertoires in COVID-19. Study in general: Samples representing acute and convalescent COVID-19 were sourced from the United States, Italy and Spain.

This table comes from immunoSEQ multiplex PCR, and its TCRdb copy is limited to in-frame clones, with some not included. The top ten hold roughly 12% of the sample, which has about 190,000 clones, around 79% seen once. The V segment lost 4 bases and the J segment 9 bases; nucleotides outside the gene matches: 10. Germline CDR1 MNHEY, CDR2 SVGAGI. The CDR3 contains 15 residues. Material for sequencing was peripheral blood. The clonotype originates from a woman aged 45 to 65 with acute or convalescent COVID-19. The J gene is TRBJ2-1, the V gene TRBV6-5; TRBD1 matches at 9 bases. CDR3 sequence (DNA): TGTGCCAGCAGTTCTCGGACAGGGGTGGTGAGTGAGCAGTTCTTC. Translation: CASSSRTGVVSEQFF.